This T cell receptor beta chain was observed in a study of blood T cell repertoires in COVID-19 (dated by TCRdb to about 2020). At the level of the whole study: Samples covering the acute and convalescent phases of COVID-19 were provided by collaborators in the United States, Italy and Spain. The samples were drawn from the first 160 participants of the ongoing ImmuneRACE study and from 1,254 subjects provided by 6 global collaborators. The repertoires were released in a freely available public database intended as a resource for research on the immune response to SARS-CoV-2. HLA class I and class II types, where available, came from metadata supplied by the sample provider rather than from assay-based typing. A de-identified subject ID, COVID-19 status, age in years and sex were almost always included in the sample metadata. Deeply sampled blood TCRbeta repertoires from subjects exposed to, actively infected with, or recovered from COVID-19 were included in the dataset. The material from the prospective study consisted of cDNA or gDNA derived from T cells, B-cell-depleted T cells, or PBMCs. Overall results and qualifications from the work: The quantity of clinical and demographic metadata differed by source and by participant and was supplied without curation.

Each collaborating institution followed its own protocols to collect whole blood in K2EDTA tubes. For TCRbeta analysis, collaborator samples were shipped as frozen whole blood, as isolated PBMCs, or as DNA extracted from either sample type. TCRbeta CDR3 regions were amplified from genomic DNA using the immunoSEQ Assay, a bias-controlled multiplex PCR. The original methods were these. The number of nucleated cells in each sample was estimated from the amplification of reference gene primers within the assay. To quantify the absolute abundance of each unique TCRbeta CDR3 rearrangement, sequence reads were collapsed and filtered. For each sample, productive Simpson clonality was calculated as the square root of Simpson's diversity index over productive rearrangements. TCRdb carries this immuneACCESS record with in-frame sequences only. Its versions omit some clonotypes, under half of them owing to an unresolved V gene in the studies checked, with the rest unexplained. V and J calls and clone size are those listed in that table; D and trimming were worked out from the DNA. This sample lists 95,000 to 110,000 clones; less than 90% were detected once. The ten largest clones add up to less than 6.5% of the sample.

The count of this clone is one. What antigen it recognizes has not been identified. Base qualities are missing; no much larger clone stands one base away. The CDR3 measures 19 amino acids from cysteine to phenylalanine. Only the CDR3 portion is preserved as DNA: 57 bases, with reading frame beginning at the first base. Input material: peripheral blood. The receptor chain draws on TRBV12-1 and TRBJ2-7; TRBD2, the table's D call, was not compared with the DNA. TRBV12-1 is tagged as a pseudogene. This receptor was obtained from a human donor in a cohort sampled during active COVID-19. For the CDR3, the sequence is CASSFNPMSIAGANYEQYF. At the DNA level, the sequence is TGTGCCAGCAGCTTTAACCCCATGTCCATAGCGGGGGCCAACTACGAGCAGTACTTC.